The 26 T cell receptor beta chains listed next were all sequenced from one sample in a study of blood T cell repertoires in COVID-19 (dated by TCRdb to about 2020). Libraries were made using the immunoSEQ multiplex PCR assay. TCRdb limited this immuneACCESS table to in-frame rearrangements with V and J called. A share of clones is missing; checked studies link under half to unresolved V genes, and the rest is unexplained. The sample table lists some 100,000 clones, roughly 78% of them with a count of one. Together, the top ten hold around 7% of the sample. Sequenced sample: peripheral blood. These receptors all come from a man aged 45 to 65 with active or convalescent COVID-19.

The chain uses TRBV11-2 and TRBJ2-5; D is possibly TRBD2 (5 bases). CDR3 length: 14 residues. V shed 2 bases and J shed 5 bases, with 12 bases lying between them. Germline V gene sequence: CDR1 SGHAT, CDR2 FQNNGV. In nucleotides, the CDR3 is TGTGCCAGCAGCTTAAAACGGACTTGGGAGACCCAGTACTTC. This sequence encodes CASSLKRTWETQYF.

This clone has a count of ten or more. The genes are TRBV10-3 and TRBJ1-1; D is perhaps TRBD1 (6 bases). The CDR3 has 14 residues. V lost 4 bases to trimming and J lost 2 bases, with 11 bases between them. CDR1 is ENHRY, CDR2 SYGVKD, per germline. CDR3 nucleotides: TGTGCCATCAGTGCGGGGACAACTAACACTGAAGCTTTCTTT. Translated, it gives CAISAGTTNTEAFF.

The chain has TRBV19 and TRBJ1-5, with D possibly TRBD1 on 6 matching bases. This CDR3 contains 14 residues. Germline assignment: CDR1 LNHDA and CDR2 SQIVND (reference sequence). V was trimmed by 0 bases and J by 6 bases, leaving 9 bases between them. The CDR3 DNA is TGTGCCAGTAGTATAGAGCAGGGGTCTCAGCCCCAGCATTTT. Translated, it gives CASSIEQGSQPQHF.

The chain recombines TRBV7-8 with TRBJ2-7; TRBD1 matches 7 bases. This CDR3 region has 16 residues. Germline CDR1 is SGHVS and CDR2 is FQNEAQ. Unmatched junction bases numbered 12, after V lost 6 bases and J lost 1 base. DNA for the CDR3: TGTGCCAGCAGTCCCCAATGGGACAGCCGATCCTACGAGCAGTACTTC. Its translation: CASSPQWDSRSYEQYF.

The chain links TRBV19 to TRBJ1-5, with D possibly TRBD1 on 5 matching bases. Per germline, CDR1 LNHDA and CDR2 SQIVND (reference sequence). Trimming pared 9 bases from V and 2 bases from J, leaving 11 bases between. CDR3 length: 13 residues. The CDR3, as DNA: TGTGCCAGCGCGGGGGGTGGCAATCAGCCCCAGCATTTT. It is translated as CASAGGGNQPQHF.

This clone has only one observation. This chain links TRBV4-1 with TRBJ2-1; TRBD1 matches at 8 bases. Looked up from germline, CDR1 is MGHRA and CDR2 is YSYEKL. CDR3 length equals 16 residues. V was clipped by 2 bases and J by 5 bases; unmatched bases: 8. The CDR3 loop is CASSQQRTGKDNEQFF. The CDR3 bases are TGCGCCAGCAGCCAACAACGGACAGGGAAGGACAATGAGCAGTTCTTC.

The J gene is TRBJ2-6, the V gene TRBV18; 7 bases map to TRBD2. V shed 3 bases and J 0 bases; nucleotides not matched to a gene: 8. The CDR3 is 18 residues long. Germline V gives CDR1 KGHSH, CDR2 LQKENI. CDR3 sequence: CASSPAQRGHSGANVLTF. CDR3 sequence (DNA): TGTGCCAGCTCACCCGCCCAGCGGGGTCACTCTGGGGCCAACGTCCTGACTTTC.

The CDR3 DNA is TGTGCCACCGCATCTGGGCTTAATGAAAAACTGTTTTTT. It encodes CATASGLNEKLFF. The rearrangement links TRBV28 to TRBJ1-4, with unresolved D. Germline V lookup: CDR1 MDHEN, CDR2 SYDVKM. V lost 10 bases and J 4 bases, leaving 13 bases between the germline ends. This CDR3 contains 13 residues.

The chain employs TRBV5-4 and TRBJ2-6; D is undetermined. This CDR3 contains 15 residues. V lost 2 bases and J lost 0, with 6 bases in between. Germline V lookup: CDR1 SGHNT, CDR2 YYREEE (reference sequence). Here the CDR3 DNA reads TGTGCCAGCAGCTTACGGAGCTCTGGGGCCAACGTCCTGACTTTC. It encodes CASSLRSSGANVLTF.

The table lists this clone with a count of one. The chain has TRBV19 and TRBJ2-1; a possible D gene is TRBD2 (5 bases). The CDR3 is made up of 16 amino acids. Germline CDR1 LNHDA, CDR2 SQIVND (reference sequence). V was cut by 4 bases and J by 1 base, with 14 bases left in between. The CDR3 region has the DNA TGTGCCAGTAGTACTCCGAATCGGGGATCCTACAATGAGCAGTTCTTC. Amino acids: CASSTPNRGSYNEQFF.

The rearrangement joins TRBV4-2 to TRBJ2-6, with 7 bases identical to TRBD1. The CDR3 runs to 20 residues. CDR1 is LGHNA, CDR2 YNFKEQ, per germline. The V gene end was trimmed by 1 base and the J gene end by 0 bases; junction bases not matched to a gene: 12. The CDR3 reads CASSQAPPGQRSSGANVLTF. The CDR3 region has the DNA TGTGCCAGCAGCCAAGCACCTCCGGGACAGCGGAGCTCTGGGGCCAACGTCCTGACTTTC.

The V and J genes are TRBV30 and TRBJ1-6; D is possibly TRBD1 (5 bases). Germline lookup yields CDR1 GTSNPN and CDR2 SVGIG (reference sequence). This CDR3 is built from 14 residues. V lost 7 bases, J lost 2 bases, and 12 bases lay in between. The CDR3, as DNA: TGTGCCTTTCAGGGCTCGGCCTATAATTCACCCCTCCACTTT. Translation gives CAFQGSAYNSPLHF.

This sequence joins TRBV9 and TRBJ1-3; no clear D. V lost 0 bases to trimming and J lost 1 base, with 11 bases between them. CDR3 size: 16 residues. The germline V gene encodes CDR1 SGDLS and CDR2 YYNGEE. The CDR3 protein is CASSVAADTSGNTIYF. Written as DNA, the CDR3 is TGTGCCAGCAGCGTAGCGGCTGACACTTCTGGAAACACCATATATTTT.

The chain joins TRBV18 to TRBJ1-2; unclear D gene. This CDR3 has 13 amino acids. CDR1 is KGHSH and CDR2 is LQKENI in the germline V gene. Trimming stripped 4 bases from V and 2 bases from J, with 8 bases between. The DNA of the CDR3 is TGTGCCAGCTCACTAACAGAGAACTATGGCTACACCTTC. Amino acids: CASSLTENYGYTF.

V usage is TRBV3-1 (or the pseudogene TRBV3-2) and J usage is TRBJ2-3; the match to TRBD2 covers 12 bases. Per germline, CDR1 LGHDT and CDR2 YNNKEL (reference sequence). This CDR3 has 15 amino acids. The V and J ends lost 8 bases and 4 bases, in that order; junction bases with no gene match: 7. The CDR3 nucleotides read TGTGCCAGCTCCCCTAGCGGGGGGGCCGCAGATACGCAGTATTTT. Protein product: CASSPSGGAADTQYF.

This chain links TRBV13 with TRBJ2-5; 8 positions agree with TRBD2. The CDR3 extends over 14 amino acids. With 5 bases clipped from V and 4 bases from J, the junction kept 6 bases outside the gene matches. Germline CDR1 reads PRHDT; CDR2 reads FYEKMQ (reference sequence). CDR3 nucleotides: TGTGCCAGCAGCCGTAGCGGGGCGGGAGAGACCCAGTACTTC. It encodes CASSRSGAGETQYF.

This chain connects TRBV19 to TRBJ1-2; no reliable D call. V was pared by 7 bases and J by 4 bases, with 19 bases between. Germline-derived CDR1 and CDR2 are LNHDA and SQIVND (reference sequence). This CDR3 spans 15 amino acids. The CDR3 region has the DNA TGTGCCAGTATAGCGAGGACCACCCAATTCTATGGCTACACCTTC. It specifies CASIARTTQFYGYTF.

This chain uses TRBV7-2 with TRBJ2-2; D remains unclear. The germline V gene has CDR1 SGHTA and CDR2 FQGNSA. This CDR3 has 15 amino acids. V lost 1 base and J 4 bases, leaving 10 bases between the germline ends. CDR3 in amino acids: CASSLGADLTGELFF. The DNA of the CDR3 is TGTGCCAGCAGCTTAGGGGCAGACCTCACCGGGGAGCTGTTTTTT.

The V and J genes are TRBV7-7 and TRBJ2-1; D is perhaps TRBD1 (8 bases). The CDR3 sequence is 15 residues long. Germline-derived CDR1 and CDR2 are SSHAT and FNYEAQ (reference sequence). Trimming removed 5 bases at V and 9 bases at J, with 20 bases between. CDR3 sequence (DNA): TGTGCCAGCAGCCCTTCTTCAGGGGGCGGGAGTGAGCAGTTCTTC. Protein sequence: CASSPSSGGGSEQFF.

The count of this clone is one. The V and J genes are TRBV9 and TRBJ1-2; 7 bases align to TRBD1. V trimming: 3 bases; J trimming: 0 bases; junction bases outside the gene matches: 14. CDR1 is SGDLS, CDR2 YYNGEE, per germline. There are 18 residues in the CDR3. The CDR3 here is CASSGRQGISSSNYGYTF. The DNA for the CDR3 is TGTGCCAGCAGCGGACGACAGGGAATCTCCTCCTCTAACTATGGCTACACCTTC.

The CDR3 protein is CASSLTSEEGETQYF. The CDR3 DNA reads TGCGCCAGCAGCTTGACTAGCGAAGAGGGGGAGACCCAGTACTTC. This chain joins TRBV5-1 and TRBJ2-5; 7 nucleotides agree with TRBD2. Trimming took 1 base from V and 5 from J; bases not matched to a gene: 8. The CDR3 extends over 15 amino acids. Germline V gene sequence: CDR1 SGHRS, CDR2 YFSETQ.

V and J are TRBV6-1 and TRBJ2-5; 7 bases are shared with TRBD2. V was clipped by 2 bases and J by 3 bases; unmatched bases: 9. Germline lookup yields CDR1 MNHNS and CDR2 SASEGT. The CDR3 covers 16 residues. This CDR3 reads CASSELTGGGKETQYF. For the CDR3, the DNA is TGTGCCAGCAGTGAACTAACGGGGGGTGGTAAAGAGACCCAGTACTTC.

CDR3 protein: CASGLAGGSDTQYF. The DNA for the CDR3 is TGTGCTAGTGGCCTAGCGGGGGGGTCAGATACGCAGTATTTT. The rearrangement uses TRBV12-5 and TRBJ2-3, with 12 bases aligning to TRBD2. The junction had 2 bases not matched to a gene; V was cut back by 6 bases and J by 4 bases. Germline V gene data show CDR1 as LGHNT and CDR2 as FRNRAP. This CDR3 spans 14 amino acids.

V and J are TRBV6-6 and TRBJ2-3; D is perhaps TRBD2 (5 bases). V lost 3 bases, J lost 8 bases, and 18 bases lay in between. Per germline, CDR1 MNHNY and CDR2 SVGAGI (reference sequence). This CDR3 contains 15 residues. CDR3 in amino acids: CASSYLDPRDGTQYF. CDR3 coding DNA: TGTGCCAGCAGTTATCTGGACCCACGGGATGGTACGCAGTATTTT.

CDR3 sequence: CAWRGAGGPQADQYF. The CDR3 DNA is TGTGCCTGGAGAGGAGCGGGGGGCCCCCAAGCGGACCAGTACTTC. The V call is TRBV30, the J call TRBJ2-5; 9 bases fit TRBD2. The CDR3 has 15 amino acids. Germline-derived CDR1 and CDR2 are GTSNPN and SVGIG (reference sequence). V dropped 3 bases and J dropped 10; count of bases not matched to a gene: 15. Full variable domain (missing parts from reference TRBV30 and TRBJ2-5): SQTIHQWPATLVQPVGSPLSLECTVEGTSNPNLYWYRQAAGRGLQLLFYSVGIGQISSEVPQNLSASRPQDRQFILSSKKLLLSDSGFYLCAWRGAGGPQADQYFGPGTRLLVL.

V is TRBV7-9 and J is TRBJ1-2; D gene unclear. Germline V lookup: CDR1 SEHNR, CDR2 FQNEAQ (reference sequence). The CDR3 loop spans 15 amino acids. Trimming left V 1 base short and J 3 bases short, with 12 bases between. The CDR3 coding sequence is TGTGCCAGCAGCTTAGATTTGGCAACAGACTATGGCTACACCTTC. This codes for CASSLDLATDYGYTF. Using reference TRBV7-9 and TRBJ1-2 for the parts outside the CDR3, the full variable domain is DTGVSQNPRHKITKRGQNVTFRCDPISEHNRLYWYRQTLGQGPEFLTYFQNEAQLEKSRLLSDRFSAERPKGSFSTLEIQRTEQGDSAMYLCASSLDLATDYGYTFGSGTRLTVV.